Below, 5 T cell receptor beta chains from the same sample are listed, as sequenced in a study of blood T cell repertoires in COVID-19. Profiled with immunoSEQ multiplex PCR; TCRdb holds only in-frame clones, not every one. The profile shows fewer than 80,000 clones, 86% of them singletons. Input material: peripheral blood. The receptors stem from a man younger than 40 with acute or convalescent COVID-19.

This chain links TRBV15 with TRBJ1-5; D might be TRBD1 (6 bases). V lost 0 bases and J lost 3, with 12 bases in between. The CDR3 extends over 16 amino acids. Per the germline V gene, CDR1 is LNHNV and CDR2 is YYDKDF (reference sequence). The CDR3 region has the DNA TGTGCCACCAGCAGAGATAGGCAGGGACACAATCAGCCCCAGCATTTT. It specifies CATSRDRQGHNQPQHF.

This clone was picked up one time. V gene TRBV29-1 combines with J gene TRBJ2-2; D gene uncertain. With 7 bases removed from V and 5 bases from J, the gap between germline ends came to 11 bases. The CDR3 extends over 12 amino acids. Germline CDR1 SQVTM, CDR2 ANQGSEA. CDR3 nucleotide sequence: TGCAGCGCTAGACTCCGGACCGGGGAGCTGTTTTTT. Encoded protein: CSARLRTGELFF.

This clone has a handful of counts. V gene TRBV13 combines with J gene TRBJ2-3; tentative D call: TRBD2 (6 bases). Trimming shortened V by 5 bases and J by 3 bases, and 15 bases separated the two germline ends. The CDR3 consists of 15 residues. Germline CDR1 PRHDT, CDR2 FYEKMQ (reference sequence). CDR3 DNA sequence: TGTGCCAGCAGCCCCCGGGACTTCGCTACAGATACGCAGTATTTT. This gives the protein CASSPRDFATDTQYF.

The chain uses TRBV5-1 and TRBJ2-1, with D possibly being TRBD1 (6 bases). Germline CDR1 reads SGHRS; CDR2 reads YFSETQ. The CDR3 runs to 17 residues. V was clipped by 4 bases and J by 0 bases, with 17 bases between them. This CDR3 is CASSTTRTASSYNEQFF. The CDR3 nucleotides read TGCGCCAGCAGCACCACACGGACAGCGAGCTCCTACAATGAGCAGTTCTTC.

The chain has TRBV6-6 and TRBJ1-1, with 10 bases matching TRBD1. Trimming took 4 bases from V and 3 from J; bases not matched to a gene: 5. Germline loops: CDR1 MNHNY, CDR2 SVGAGI (reference sequence). The CDR3 runs to 15 residues. CDR3 bases: TGTGCCAGCAGTTCGACAGGGGGCGCGGACACTGAAGCTTTCTTT. Translating it yields CASSSTGGADTEAFF.